Below are 21 T cell receptor beta chains sequenced from a single sample in a study of T cell responses to AZD1222 COVID-19 vaccine. Clones were read by immunoSEQ multiplex PCR, and TCRdb kept only the in-frame ones, dropping some. Found here are about 210,000 clones, approximately 92% of them singletons; the top ten hold 1% to 1.5%. This specimen consisted of peripheral blood, obtained on day 0 of AZD1222 vaccination. The receptors here all came from an adult in good health.

This chain joins TRBV6-2 or TRBV6-3 and TRBJ1-5; D is unresolved. CDR3 length: 18 amino acids. V was cut by 3 bases and J by 3 bases, with 21 bases left in between. In germline, CDR1 is MNHEY, CDR2 SVGEGT. In DNA form, the CDR3 reads TGTGCCAGCAGTTATCGAGGGTATTGGCAGGACGTCAATCAGCCCCAGCATTTT. Its protein is CASSYRGYWQDVNQPQHF.

The chain joins TRBV29-1 to TRBJ1-2; a possible D gene is TRBD1 (5 bases). This CDR3 comprises 13 residues. Germline values: CDR1 SQVTM, CDR2 ANQGSEA. Trimming cost V 4 bases and J 6 bases, with 15 bases left between them. The CDR3 nucleotides are TGCAGCGTTGGGGGTTGGGGCCCCCATGGCTACACCTTC. Translation gives CSVGGWGPHGYTF.

The rearrangement joins TRBV6-4 to TRBJ2-1; D gene ambiguous. The CDR3 contains 15 residues. Germline lookup yields CDR1 MRHNA and CDR2 SNTAGT. V was clipped by 6 bases and J by 1 base, with 13 bases between them. CDR3 residues: CASSPREQSYNEQFF. CDR3 nucleotides: TGTGCCAGCAGCCCCCGAGAACAGTCCTACAATGAGCAGTTCTTC.

The genes are TRBV18 and TRBJ2-2; no clear D. Germline V gene lookup returns CDR1 KGHSH and CDR2 LQKENI. V was shortened by 0 bases and J by 2 bases, with 10 bases between the two germline ends. The CDR3 is 16 residues long. The CDR3 sequence is CASSPPSTPNTGELFF. CDR3 nucleotides: TGTGCCAGCTCACCACCTTCTACACCTAACACCGGGGAGCTGTTTTTT.

The CDR3 DNA reads TGTGCCAGCAGTCCAAATATGAACACTGAAGCTTTCTTT. Encoded protein: CASSPNMNTEAFF. The chain combines TRBV12-3 or TRBV12-4 with TRBJ1-1; no reliable D call. V was cut by 5 bases and J by 0 bases, with 7 bases left in between. This CDR3 region has 13 residues.

The rearrangement joins TRBV19 to TRBJ1-5, with TRBD1 matching 11 bases. The CDR3 contains 15 residues. CDR1 LNHDA and CDR2 SQIVND come from the germline V gene (reference sequence). The V and J ends lost 7 bases and 6 bases, in that order; junction bases with no gene match: 8. CDR3 nucleotide sequence: TGTGCCAGTACCCTGGGACAGGGGGGAGGTCAGCCCCAGCATTTT. It is translated as CASTLGQGGGQPQHF.

The rearrangement uses TRBV18 and TRBJ1-6, with D possibly being TRBD1 (5 bases). Germline lookup yields CDR1 KGHSH and CDR2 LQKENI. This CDR3 is 13 amino acids long. V was cut by 4 bases and J by 17 bases, with 18 bases left in between. The CDR3 sequence: CASSRAWGEEVHF. CDR3 DNA: TGTGCCAGCTCACGTGCCTGGGGGGAGGAGGTCCACTTT.

The chain links TRBV12-3 or TRBV12-4 to TRBJ1-2; D is unclear. Trimming stripped 6 bases from V and 8 bases from J, with 13 bases between. The CDR3 length is 12 residues. CDR3 coding DNA: TGTGCCAGCAGCGGCTGGGGAAGAGGCTACACCTTC. This codes for CASSGWGRGYTF.

The chain recombines TRBV6-5 with TRBJ1-2; no firm D call. The CDR3 has 10 residues. CDR1 MNHEY and CDR2 SVGAGI come from the germline V gene. V was shortened by 4 bases and J by 5 bases, with 2 bases between the two germline ends. The CDR3 DNA reads TGTGCCAGCAGTTTATATGGCTACACCTTC. Protein product: CASSLYGYTF.

The rearrangement joins TRBV28 to TRBJ2-1; possibly TRBD1 or TRBD2 for D (5 bases each). Trimming removed 4 bases from V and 5 bases from J, with 15 bases in between. CDR3 size: 15 residues. Germline CDR1 is MDHEN and CDR2 is SYDVKM. The CDR3 sequence: CASSSTGTVDNEQFF. CDR3 DNA: TGTGCCAGCAGTTCCACTGGGACGGTCGACAATGAGCAGTTCTTC.

The rearrangement links TRBV18 to TRBJ1-4; 8 bases line up with TRBD1. Germline CDR1 is KGHSH and CDR2 is LQKENI. The CDR3 length is 15 residues. The junction had 8 bases not matched to a gene; V was cut back by 6 bases and J by 5 bases. In nucleotides, the CDR3 is TGTGCCAGCTCGCCTGTACAGGGGGGCAATGAAAAACTGTTTTTT. It translates to CASSPVQGGNEKLFF.

V usage is TRBV19 and J usage is TRBJ1-2; 9 bases align to TRBD1. The CDR3 is 14 amino acids. Germline CDR1 and CDR2: LNHDA and SQIVND (reference sequence). V lost 3 bases and J lost 3; bases outside the gene matches: 2. The CDR3 is CASSMGTGYYGYTF. CDR3 sequence (DNA): TGTGCCAGTAGTATGGGGACAGGGTACTATGGCTACACCTTC.

This rearrangement joins TRBV2 to TRBJ1-4; maybe TRBD1 (5 bases). Germline V CDR1 and CDR2: SNHLY, FYNNEI. The V end lost 4 bases, the J end lost 8 bases, and 14 bases lay between the germline ends. The CDR3 contains 14 residues. The chain's CDR3 is CASSGREGEEKLFF. CDR3 DNA: TGTGCCAGCAGTGGCCGGGAAGGGGAGGAAAAACTGTTTTTT. Complete variable domain (other parts from reference TRBV2 and TRBJ1-4): EPEVTQTPSHQVTQMGQEVILRCVPISNHLYFYWYRQILGQKVEFLVSFYNNEISEKSEIFDDQFSVERPDGSNFTLKIRSTKLEDSAMYFCASSGREGEEKLFFGSGTQLSVL.

This chain joins TRBV27 and TRBJ2-6, with D unresolved. Trimming left V 4 bases short and J 3 bases short, with 7 bases between. Germline V gene lookup returns CDR1 MNHEY and CDR2 SMNVEV (reference sequence). This CDR3 contains 14 residues. The CDR3 DNA is TGTGCCAGCAGTTACTCCCTTGGGGCCAACGTCCTGACTTTC. It encodes CASSYSLGANVLTF.

The rearrangement joins TRBV5-1 to TRBJ1-1; no definite D call. Germline lookup yields CDR1 SGHRS and CDR2 YFSETQ. The V gene lost 0 bases and the J gene lost 3 bases, with 12 bases spanning the gap. This CDR3 spans 15 amino acids. The CDR3, as DNA: TGCGCCAGCAGCTTGGGATCGACAACCGACACTGAAGCTTTCTTT. This gives the protein CASSLGSTTDTEAFF.

V is TRBV10-2 and J is TRBJ1-5, with D unresolved. The CDR3 loop spans 14 amino acids. V was pared by 3 bases and J by 6 bases, with 12 bases between. Germline V gives CDR1 WSHSY, CDR2 SAAADI. CDR3 sequence (DNA): TGCGCCAGCAGTGACCCGGGGAGGTTTCAGCCCCAGCATTTT. This sequence encodes CASSDPGRFQPQHF.

The chain joins TRBV6-4 to TRBJ2-7, with 7 bases that match TRBD1. The V segment lost 5 bases and the J segment 5 bases; nucleotides outside the gene matches: 3. In germline, CDR1 is MRHNA, CDR2 SNTAGT. This CDR3 is built from 12 residues. Written as DNA, the CDR3 is TGTGCCAGCAGTAGACAGGGCCACGAGCAGTACTTC. Translated, it gives CASSRQGHEQYF.

This clone was seen a handful of times. The chain carries TRBV5-1 and TRBJ1-6; 8 bases match TRBD1. The CDR3 runs to 16 residues. V lost 4 bases to trimming and J lost 7 bases; unmatched junction nucleotides: 10. Per the germline V gene, CDR1 is SGHRS and CDR2 is YFSETQ. This CDR3 reads CASSISGQGENSPLHF. The DNA of the CDR3 is TGCGCCAGCAGCATTTCCGGACAGGGCGAGAATTCACCCCTCCACTTT.

J is TRBJ2-7 and V is TRBV6-5; the D is unclear. The V and J ends lost 6 bases and 1 base respectively, with 7 bases between them. The CDR3 contains 12 residues. In germline, CDR1 is MNHEY, CDR2 SVGAGI. The CDR3 reads CASRDASYEQYF. CDR3 nucleotides: TGTGCCAGCAGGGACGCGTCCTACGAGCAGTACTTC.

As to this clone: The sample has other DNA sequences that encode this CDR3 too. This chain connects TRBV5-1 to TRBJ2-7; D is perhaps TRBD2 (6 bases). This CDR3 contains 13 residues. Trimming removed 2 bases at V and 1 base at J, with 7 bases between. Germline V gives CDR1 SGHRS, CDR2 YFSETQ. The CDR3 spells CASSLAGSYEQYF. The CDR3 region has the DNA TGCGCCAGCAGCTTAGCGGGTTCCTACGAGCAGTACTTC.

The chain uses TRBV18 and TRBJ1-6; D gene uncertain. CDR1 is KGHSH, CDR2 LQKENI, per germline. The CDR3 is made up of 13 amino acids. V was trimmed by 3 bases and J by 7 bases, leaving 7 bases between them. The CDR3 coding sequence is TGTGCCAGCTCACCCGGTCGCAATTCACCCCTCCACTTT. It specifies CASSPGRNSPLHF.